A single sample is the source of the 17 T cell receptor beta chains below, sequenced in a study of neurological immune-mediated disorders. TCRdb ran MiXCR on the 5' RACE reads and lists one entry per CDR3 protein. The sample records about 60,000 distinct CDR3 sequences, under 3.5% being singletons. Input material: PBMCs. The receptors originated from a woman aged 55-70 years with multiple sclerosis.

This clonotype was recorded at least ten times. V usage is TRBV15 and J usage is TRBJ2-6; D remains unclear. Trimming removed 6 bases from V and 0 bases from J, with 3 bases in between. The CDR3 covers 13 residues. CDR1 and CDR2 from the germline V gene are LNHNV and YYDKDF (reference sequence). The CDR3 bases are TGTGCCACCAGGGACTCTGGGGCCAACGTCCTGACTTTC. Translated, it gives CATRDSGANVLTF.

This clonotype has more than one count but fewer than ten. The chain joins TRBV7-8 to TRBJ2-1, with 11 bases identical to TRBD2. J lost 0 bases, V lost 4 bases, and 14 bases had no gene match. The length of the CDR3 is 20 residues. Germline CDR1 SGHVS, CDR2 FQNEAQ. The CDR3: CASSSRLAGSWLSSYNEQFF. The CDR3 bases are TGTGCCAGCAGCTCCCGACTAGCGGGGAGTTGGCTAAGCTCCTACAATGAGCAGTTCTTC.

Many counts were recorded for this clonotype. The CDR3 coding sequence is TGTGCCAGCAGCTTAGCTTACTACCCCTACAATGAGCAGTTCTTC. Translation: CASSLAYYPYNEQFF. The chain joins TRBV11-3 to TRBJ2-1; D gene unclear. V dropped 1 base and J dropped 2 bases, with 9 bases sitting between them. Germline V CDR1 and CDR2: SGHNT, YENEEA. The CDR3 extends over 15 amino acids.

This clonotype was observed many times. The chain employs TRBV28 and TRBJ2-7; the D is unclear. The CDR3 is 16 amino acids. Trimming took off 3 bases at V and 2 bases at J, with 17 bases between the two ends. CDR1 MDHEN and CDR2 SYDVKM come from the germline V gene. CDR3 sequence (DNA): TGTGCCAGCAGTTTTACGCTTCAGCCCCGGGCCTACGAGCAGTACTTC. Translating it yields CASSFTLQPRAYEQYF.

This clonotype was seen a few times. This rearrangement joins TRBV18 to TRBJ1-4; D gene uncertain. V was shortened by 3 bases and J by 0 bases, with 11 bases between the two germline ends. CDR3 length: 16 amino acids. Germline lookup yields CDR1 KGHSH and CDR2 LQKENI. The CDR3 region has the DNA TGTGCCAGCTCACCCCGGACTCTTGCAACTAATGAAAAACTGTTTTTT. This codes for CASSPRTLATNEKLFF. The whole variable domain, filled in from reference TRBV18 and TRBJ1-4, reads NAGVMQNPRHLVRRRGQEARLRCSPMKGHSHVYWYRQLPEEGLKFMVYLQKENIIDESGMPKERFSAEFPKEGPSILRIQQVVRGDSAAYFCASSPRTLATNEKLFFGSGTQLSVL.

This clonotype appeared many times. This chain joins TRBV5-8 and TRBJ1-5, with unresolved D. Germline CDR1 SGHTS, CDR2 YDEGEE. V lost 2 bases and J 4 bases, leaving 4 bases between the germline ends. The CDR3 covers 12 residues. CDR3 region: CASSFKNQPQHF. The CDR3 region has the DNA TGTGCCAGCAGCTTTAAAAATCAGCCCCAGCATTTT.

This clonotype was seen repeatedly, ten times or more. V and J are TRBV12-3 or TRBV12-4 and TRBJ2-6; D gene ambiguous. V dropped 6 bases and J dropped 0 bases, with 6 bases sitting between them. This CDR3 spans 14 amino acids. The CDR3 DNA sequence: TGTGCCAGCAGGCAAAGCTCTGGGGCCAACGTCCTGACTTTC. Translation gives CASRQSSGANVLTF.

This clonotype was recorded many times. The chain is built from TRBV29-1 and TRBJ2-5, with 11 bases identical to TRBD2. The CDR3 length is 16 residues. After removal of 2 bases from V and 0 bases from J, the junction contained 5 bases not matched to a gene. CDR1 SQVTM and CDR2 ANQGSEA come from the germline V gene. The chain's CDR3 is CSVERLAGNDQETQYF. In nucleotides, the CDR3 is TGCAGCGTTGAAAGACTAGCGGGGAACGACCAAGAGACCCAGTACTTC.

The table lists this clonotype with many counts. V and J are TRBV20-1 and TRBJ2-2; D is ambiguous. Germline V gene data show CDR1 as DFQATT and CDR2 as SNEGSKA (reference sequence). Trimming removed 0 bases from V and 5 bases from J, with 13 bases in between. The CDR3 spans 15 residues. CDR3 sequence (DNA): TGCAGTGCTAGAGAGGGATGGAGAGATACCGGGGAGCTGTTTTTT. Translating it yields CSAREGWRDTGELFF.

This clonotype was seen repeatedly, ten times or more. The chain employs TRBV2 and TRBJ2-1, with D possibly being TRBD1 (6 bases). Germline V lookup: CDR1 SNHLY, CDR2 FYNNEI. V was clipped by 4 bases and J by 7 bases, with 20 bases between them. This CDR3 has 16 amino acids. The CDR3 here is CASSVNSLGASNEQFF. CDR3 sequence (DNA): TGTGCCAGCAGTGTCAATTCCCTGGGGGCGTCTAATGAGCAGTTCTTC.

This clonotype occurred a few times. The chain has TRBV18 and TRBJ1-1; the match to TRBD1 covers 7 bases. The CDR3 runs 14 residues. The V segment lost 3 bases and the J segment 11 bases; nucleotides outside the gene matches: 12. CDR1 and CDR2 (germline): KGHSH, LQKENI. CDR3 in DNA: TGTGCCAGCTCACCTTCCGGGACAGCGGACGCCGCTTTCTTT. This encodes CASSPSGTADAAFF.

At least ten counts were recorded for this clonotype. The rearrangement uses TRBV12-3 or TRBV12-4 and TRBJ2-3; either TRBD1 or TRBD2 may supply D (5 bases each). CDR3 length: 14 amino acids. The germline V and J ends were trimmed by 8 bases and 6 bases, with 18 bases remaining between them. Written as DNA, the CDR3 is TGTGCCAGCTTGACCGGGACCCCTCAGGATACGCAGTATTTT. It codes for CASLTGTPQDTQYF.

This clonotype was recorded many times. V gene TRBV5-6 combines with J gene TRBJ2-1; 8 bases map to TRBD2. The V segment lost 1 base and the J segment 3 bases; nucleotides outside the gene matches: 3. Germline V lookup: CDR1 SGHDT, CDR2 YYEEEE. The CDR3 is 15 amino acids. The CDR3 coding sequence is TGTGCCAGCAGCTTGCAAGCGGGGGACTACAATGAGCAGTTCTTC. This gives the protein CASSLQAGDYNEQFF. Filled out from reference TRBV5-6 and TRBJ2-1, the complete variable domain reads DAGVTQSPTHLIKTRGQQVTLRCSPKSGHDTVSWYQQALGQGPQFIFQYYEEEERQRGNFPDRFSGHQFPNYSSELNVNALLLGDSALYLCASSLQAGDYNEQFFGPGTRLTVL.

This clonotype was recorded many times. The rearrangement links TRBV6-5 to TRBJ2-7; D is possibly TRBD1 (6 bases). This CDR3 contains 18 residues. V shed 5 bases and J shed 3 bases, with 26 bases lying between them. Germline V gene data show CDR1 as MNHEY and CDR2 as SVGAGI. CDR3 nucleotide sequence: TGTGCCAGCAGTCGATGGACAGATCAACTAGATCCGAGCTACGAGCAGTACTTC. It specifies CASSRWTDQLDPSYEQYF.

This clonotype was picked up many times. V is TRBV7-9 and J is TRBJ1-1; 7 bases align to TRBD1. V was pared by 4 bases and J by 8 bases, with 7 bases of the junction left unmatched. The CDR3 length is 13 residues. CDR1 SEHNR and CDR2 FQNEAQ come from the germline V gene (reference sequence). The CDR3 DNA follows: TGTGCCAGCAGCTCTCGACAGGGCCAGGAAGCTTTCTTT. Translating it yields CASSSRQGQEAFF.

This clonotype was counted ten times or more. DNA for the CDR3: TGTGCCAGCAGTAGCAGCCCCCGGGCCTTAATGGGGGGCACCGGGGAGCTGTTTTTT. Translating it yields CASSSSPRALMGGTGELFF. The chain combines TRBV27 with TRBJ2-2; weak D call: TRBD2 (6 bases). The CDR3 runs 19 residues. Germline CDR1 is MNHEY and CDR2 is SMNVEV (reference sequence). V gave up 5 bases and J gave up 4 bases, with 26 bases separating them.

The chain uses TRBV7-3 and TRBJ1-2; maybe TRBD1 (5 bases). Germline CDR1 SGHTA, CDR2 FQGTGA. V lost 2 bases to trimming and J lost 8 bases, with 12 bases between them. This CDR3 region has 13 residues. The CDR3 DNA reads TGTGCCAGCAGCTTATTGAGGGGCGAGGGCTACACCTTC. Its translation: CASSLLRGEGYTF.